A single sample is the source of the 5 T cell receptor beta chains below, sequenced in a study of CD8 T cells in Susac syndrome. RNA in amounts of roughly 0.5 to 1 ug was reverse transcribed with random hexamers. Each CDR3 protein gets one entry after TCRdb re-called the immunoSEQ multiplex PCR reads with MiXCR. The table lists around 270,000 distinct CDR3 sequences, approximately 85% of them singletons. Sequencing used CD8+ T cells from PBMCs. These TCRs come from a human donor with multiple sclerosis.

The table lists this clonotype with a count of one. The chain uses TRBV9 and TRBJ2-1; 11 nucleotides agree with TRBD2. The CDR3 is 17 amino acids. Per germline, CDR1 SGDLS and CDR2 YYNGEE. V gave up 3 bases and J gave up 6 bases; unmatched junction bases: 11. Here the CDR3 DNA reads TGTGCCAGCAGCGCACTTACCCTAGCGGGAGGACCCAATGAGCAGTTCTTC. It is translated as CASSALTLAGGPNEQFF.

The chain joins TRBV7-9 to TRBJ2-3; TRBD2 aligns across 16 bases. Unmatched junction bases numbered 12, after V lost 5 bases and J lost 7 bases. This CDR3 has 18 residues. Germline V gives CDR1 SEHNR, CDR2 FQNEAQ (reference sequence). This CDR3 reads CASSPGTSGRAGVNTQYF. The CDR3 DNA reads TGTGCCAGCAGCCCTGGGACTAGCGGGAGGGCCGGGGTGAATACGCAGTATTTT.

Only a few counts were recorded for this clonotype. The rearrangement uses TRBV20-1 and TRBJ2-7, with 8 bases fitting TRBD1. From germline, CDR1 is DFQATT and CDR2 SNEGSKA (reference sequence). This CDR3 has 12 amino acids. The J segment lost 4 bases and the V segment lost 3 bases, leaving 2 bases of the junction unmatched. The CDR3 spells CSARDRDYEQYF. The CDR3 coding sequence is TGCAGTGCTAGGGACAGGGATTACGAGCAGTACTTC.

The V and J genes are TRBV7-9 and TRBJ1-1; D ambiguous. CDR1 and CDR2 from the germline V gene are SEHNR and FQNEAQ (reference sequence). This CDR3 region has 12 residues. V was shortened by 5 bases and J by 4 bases, with 8 bases between the two germline ends. This chain's CDR3 is CASSPRSTEAFF. In DNA, the CDR3 is TGTGCCAGCAGCCCCCGGTCCACTGAAGCTTTCTTT.

CDR3 sequence: CSANAGTSENRPMGEQYF. The CDR3, as DNA: TGCAGTGCCAATGCCGGGACTAGCGAAAATCGCCCCATGGGGGAGCAGTACTTC. The V and J genes are TRBV20-1 and TRBJ2-7; 10 bases line up with TRBD2. Germline trimming cut 6 bases from V and 7 bases from J; bases unmatched to any gene: 24. CDR1 is DFQATT, CDR2 SNEGSKA, per germline (reference sequence). This CDR3 is 18 amino acids long.